Each of the 29 T cell receptor beta chains below was sequenced from the same sample in a study of response to subunit inactivated influenza vaccine. TCRdb fed the RT-PCR reads into MiXCR, producing one record per CDR3 protein. The sample shows 500,000 to 600,000 distinct CDR3 sequences, 12% of them seen only once. This material consisted of PBMCs from blood, taken on the day of vaccination. These receptors originate from a man in his forties or fifties who received an inactivated influenza vaccine.

The V gene is TRBV29-1, the J gene TRBJ2-7, with D possibly TRBD1 on 6 matching bases. The germline V gene has CDR1 SQVTM and CDR2 ANQGSEA. Trimming removed 5 bases at V and 6 bases at J, with 11 bases between. CDR3 length: 11 amino acids. The CDR3 loop is CSVSTGSEQYF. CDR3 nucleotides: TGCAGCGTTTCGACAGGAAGCGAGCAGTACTTC.

The table lists this clonotype with a few counts. The chain links TRBV12-3 or TRBV12-4 to TRBJ2-5; 10 bases are a match to TRBD2. V lost 7 bases to trimming and J lost 5 bases; unmatched junction nucleotides: 16. The CDR3 covers 17 residues. CDR3 coding DNA: TGTGCCAGCACCCCGGGGGTACTAGCGGGACCTGGGGAGACCCAGTACTTC. Its translation: CASTPGVLAGPGETQYF.

This clonotype was observed a handful of times. V is TRBV6-5 and J is TRBJ2-5, with 9 positions matching TRBD2. Per germline, CDR1 MNHEY and CDR2 SVGAGI. V trimming: 1 base; J trimming: 3 bases; junction bases outside the gene matches: 3. This CDR3 region has 15 residues. The CDR3 DNA is TGTGCCAGCAGTTACTGGGCTAGCGGGGAAGAGACCCAGTACTTC. This sequence encodes CASSYWASGEETQYF.

This clonotype was picked up a small number of times. V gene TRBV7-2 combines with J gene TRBJ2-5, with 8 nucleotides matching TRBD1. CDR1 is SGHTA, CDR2 FQGNSA, per germline. The J segment lost 5 bases and the V segment lost 5 bases, leaving 4 bases of the junction unmatched. The CDR3 consists of 13 residues. CDR3: CASSQGALETQYF. The DNA of the CDR3 is TGTGCCAGCAGCCAGGGGGCTCTGGAGACCCAGTACTTC.

This clonotype was detected a few times. The chain links TRBV24-1 to TRBJ2-2, with D perhaps matching TRBD2 (6 bases). The CDR3 has 15 residues. CDR1 is KGHDR, CDR2 SFDVKD, per germline. V lost 3 bases and J lost 4, with 11 bases in between. The CDR3 here is CATSDPQRVTGELFF. As DNA, the CDR3 is TGTGCCACCAGTGATCCCCAGCGGGTCACCGGGGAGCTGTTTTTT.

This clonotype was recorded many times. The V and J genes are TRBV5-1 and TRBJ2-7, with D possibly matching TRBD2 (7 bases). From germline, CDR1 is SGHRS and CDR2 YFSETQ. This CDR3 region has 15 residues. Trimming took off 5 bases at V and 6 bases at J, with 21 bases between the two ends. The CDR3 nucleotides are TGCGCCAGCAGAATCGGGGCGGGGGCCCTCGGCGAGCAGTACTTC. Translated, it gives CASRIGAGALGEQYF.

This clonotype was counted at least ten times. CDR3 sequence reads: CASSFHTEAFF. The CDR3 DNA sequence: TGTGCCAGCAGTTTTCACACTGAAGCTTTCTTT. The rearrangement links TRBV12-3 or TRBV12-4 to TRBJ1-1; D not certain. V was shortened by 3 bases and J by 3 bases, with 2 bases between the two germline ends. The CDR3 is 11 residues long.

J is TRBJ2-1 and V is TRBV7-8; 7 nucleotides line up with TRBD2. The CDR3 runs to 17 residues. Germline V gives CDR1 SGHVS, CDR2 FQNEAQ. J gave up 0 bases and V 0 bases, and 5 bases lay outside the gene matches. CDR3 loop: CASSLATSRGSYNEQFF. The DNA for the CDR3 is TGTGCCAGCAGCTTAGCGACTAGCCGAGGCTCCTACAATGAGCAGTTCTTC.

This clonotype was counted a few times. The chain combines TRBV4-2 with TRBJ2-2; a possible D gene is TRBD2 (6 bases). Germline assignment: CDR1 LGHNA and CDR2 YNFKEQ. The CDR3 consists of 13 residues. Trimming took 1 base from V and 7 from J, leaving 7 bases between them. Written as DNA, the CDR3 is TGTGCCAGCAGCCAAGCGCGGGACGGGGAGCTGTTTTTT. It specifies CASSQARDGELFF.

This clonotype appeared many times. V and J are TRBV7-9 and TRBJ2-3, with D unclear. There are 13 residues in the CDR3. V was clipped by 3 bases and J by 4 bases, with 8 bases between them. Germline CDR1 is SEHNR and CDR2 is FQNEAQ (reference sequence). The CDR3 here is CASSFKGPDTQYF. CDR3 sequence (DNA): TGTGCCAGCAGCTTTAAAGGCCCAGATACGCAGTATTTT.

This clonotype was counted between two and nine times. The chain joins TRBV6-5 to TRBJ2-7; TRBD1 matches 9 bases. Germline CDR1 reads MNHEY; CDR2 reads SVGAGI. There are 13 residues in the CDR3. V shed 3 bases, J shed 6 bases, and the junction held 3 bases outside the gene matches. Written as DNA, the CDR3 is TGTGCCAGCAGTTATGACAGGGGGAGCGAGCAGTACTTC. Translating it yields CASSYDRGSEQYF.

The V and J genes are TRBV7-9 and TRBJ2-2; D not resolved. In germline, CDR1 is SEHNR, CDR2 FQNEAQ (reference sequence). The CDR3 length is 11 residues. V shed 4 bases and J shed 15 bases, with 12 bases lying between them. This CDR3 reads CASSSGVIMFF. The DNA of the CDR3 is TGTGCCAGCAGCTCGGGTGTGATAATGTTTTTT.

This chain uses TRBV7-2 with TRBJ1-1, with 9 bases that match TRBD1. V was clipped by 2 bases and J by 7 bases; unmatched bases: 8. The germline V gene encodes CDR1 SGHTA and CDR2 FQGNSA. The CDR3 runs 15 residues. This CDR3 reads CASSLRGQGRLEAFF. Here the CDR3 DNA reads TGTGCCAGCAGCTTAAGAGGACAGGGGCGTCTTGAAGCTTTCTTT.

This clonotype appeared a few times. V usage is TRBV5-1 and J usage is TRBJ2-5; unclear D gene. Trimming shortened V by 0 bases and J by 4 bases, and 13 bases separated the two germline ends. Germline V gene lookup returns CDR1 SGHRS and CDR2 YFSETQ. CDR3 size: 15 residues. CDR3 DNA sequence: TGCGCCAGCAGCTTGGAAGGGCTCAACGGAGAGACCCAGTACTTC. It codes for CASSLEGLNGETQYF.

This clonotype has just a few counts. CDR3 DNA sequence: TGTGCCAGCAGGGGACGCCGGGCCCAGAATAATTCACCCCTCCACTTT. Protein sequence: CASRGRRAQNNSPLHF. The rearrangement links TRBV12-3 or TRBV12-4 to TRBJ1-6; possibly TRBD1 for D (5 bases). V was cut by 6 bases and J by 5 bases, with 17 bases left in between. This CDR3 contains 16 residues.

The chain employs TRBV9 and TRBJ1-3; D is uncertain. CDR1 is SGDLS and CDR2 is YYNGEE in the germline V gene. CDR3 size: 16 residues. The V end lost 0 bases, the J end lost 0 bases, and 10 bases lay between the germline ends. The DNA of the CDR3 is TGTGCCAGCAGCGTAGGGGGAGCCCTCTCTGGAAACACCATATATTTT. It codes for CASSVGGALSGNTIYF.

CDR3 sequence (DNA): TGTGCCAGCAGCTTCCTAGCGGGCCGTTACAATGAGCAGTTCTTC. This encodes CASSFLAGRYNEQFF. The V gene is TRBV7-2, the J gene TRBJ2-1; 8 bases align to TRBD2. V dropped 3 bases and J dropped 4; count of bases not matched to a gene: 5. The CDR3 is made up of 15 amino acids. Per the germline V gene, CDR1 is SGHTA and CDR2 is FQGNSA.

J is TRBJ2-7 and V is TRBV4-2, with D hard to call. This CDR3 is built from 14 residues. Germline-derived CDR1 and CDR2 are LGHNA and YNFKEQ. Between the trimmed V and J ends, which lost 1 base and 7 bases, there was a span of 14 bases. CDR3 residues: CASSQGFGQLEQYF. CDR3 bases: TGTGCCAGCAGCCAAGGTTTCGGGCAGCTAGAGCAGTACTTC.

This clonotype was counted a few times. The CDR3 loop is CASNPAYLYEQYF. CDR3 DNA sequence: TGTGCCAGCAACCCGGCCTACCTCTACGAGCAGTACTTC. The gene calls are TRBV6-2 or TRBV6-3 and TRBJ2-7; the D is unclear. The V gene's germline CDR1 is MNHEY and CDR2 SVGEGT. V lost 7 bases and J lost 3, with 13 bases in between. The CDR3 totals 13 residues.

This sequence joins TRBV27 and TRBJ2-2, with 10 bases aligning to TRBD1. The germline V gene encodes CDR1 MNHEY and CDR2 SMNVEV (reference sequence). V shed 4 bases, J shed 0 bases, and the junction held 11 bases outside the gene matches. The CDR3 contains 19 residues. The CDR3 reads CASSSNVPGQGTNTGELFF. In nucleotides, the CDR3 is TGTGCCAGCAGTTCGAATGTCCCGGGACAGGGGACGAACACCGGGGAGCTGTTTTTT.

The CDR3 DNA is TGTGCCAGCAGCTTAGATCTATTGGACTATGGCTACACCTTC. Encoded protein: CASSLDLLDYGYTF. V and J are TRBV11-2 and TRBJ1-2, with D unclear. V was trimmed by 0 bases and J by 3 bases, leaving 8 bases between them. The CDR3 has 14 amino acids. CDR1 SGHAT and CDR2 FQNNGV come from the germline V gene. Drawing the rest from reference TRBV11-2 and TRBJ1-2, the complete variable domain is EAGVAQSPRYKIIEKRQSVAFWCNPISGHATLYWYQQILGQGPKLLIQFQNNGVVDDSQLPKDRFSAERLKGVDSTLKIQPAKLEDSAVYLCASSLDLLDYGYTFGSGTRLTVV.

V and J are TRBV15 and TRBJ2-1; tentatively, D is TRBD2 (6 bases). CDR3 length equals 19 residues. Germline loops: CDR1 LNHNV, CDR2 YYDKDF (reference sequence). Between the trimmed V and J ends, which lost 0 bases and 0 bases, there was a span of 18 bases. The CDR3, as DNA: TGTGCCACCAGCAGAGATTTGGCGCGGGGCGTTTCCTCCTACAATGAGCAGTTCTTC. This codes for CATSRDLARGVSSYNEQFF. The full variable domain, completed using reference TRBV15 and TRBJ2-1, is DAMVIQNPRYQVTQFGKPVTLSCSQTLNHNVMYWYQQKSSQAPKLLFHYYDKDFNNEADTPDNFQSRRPNTSFCFLDIRSPGLGDTAMYLCATSRDLARGVSSYNEQFFGPGTRLTVL.

There are many counts of this clonotype. The rearrangement uses TRBV12-3 or TRBV12-4 and TRBJ2-2; 7 bases are a match to TRBD1. The CDR3 covers 15 residues. J gave up 5 bases and V 6 bases, and 9 bases lay outside the gene matches. CDR3 region: CASRTTGQGTGELFF. Here the CDR3 DNA reads TGTGCCAGCAGGACGACAGGGCAGGGGACCGGGGAGCTGTTTTTT.

V gene TRBV10-3 combines with J gene TRBJ2-3, with 7 bases identical to TRBD2. V trimming: 6 bases; J trimming: 2 bases; junction bases outside the gene matches: 11. Germline V gene lookup returns CDR1 ENHRY and CDR2 SYGVKD. The CDR3 length is 16 residues. The CDR3 nucleotides are TGTGCCATCAGCCAGACTAGCCCCCGAGACACAGATACGCAGTATTTT. As protein: CAISQTSPRDTDTQYF.

The V call is TRBV7-9, the J call TRBJ2-5; a weak D match, TRBD2 (6 bases). V was trimmed by 5 bases and J by 0 bases, leaving 16 bases between them. The CDR3 consists of 16 residues. Germline CDR1 SEHNR, CDR2 FQNEAQ (reference sequence). As DNA, the CDR3 is TGTGCCAGCAGCCAATGGCGGGGATGGGACCAAGAGACCCAGTACTTC. This translates into CASSQWRGWDQETQYF.

This clonotype was detected ten times or more. The chain joins TRBV11-2 to TRBJ1-4; D is unclear. V was cut by 3 bases and J by 6 bases, with 8 bases left in between. Germline CDR1 reads SGHAT; CDR2 reads FQNNGV. This CDR3 region has 13 residues. The CDR3 here is CASSFRVDEKLFF. Here the CDR3 DNA reads TGTGCCAGCAGCTTCCGGGTAGATGAAAAACTGTTTTTT. Full variable domain (outside the CDR3, taken from reference TRBV11-2 and TRBJ1-4): EAGVAQSPRYKIIEKRQSVAFWCNPISGHATLYWYQQILGQGPKLLIQFQNNGVVDDSQLPKDRFSAERLKGVDSTLKIQPAKLEDSAVYLCASSFRVDEKLFFGSGTQLSVL.

This clonotype was observed a handful of times. The V call is TRBV3-1, the J call TRBJ2-2; D gene unclear. The CDR3 contains 11 residues. Germline lookup yields CDR1 LGHDT and CDR2 YNNKEL (reference sequence). The V and J ends lost 5 bases and 12 bases respectively, with 10 bases between them. The CDR3 here is CASSRPGQLFF. CDR3 nucleotide sequence: TGTGCCAGCAGCAGGCCAGGTCAGCTGTTTTTT. The full variable domain, rest sourced from reference TRBV3-1 and TRBJ2-2, is DTAVSQTPKYLVTQMGNDKSIKCEQNLGHDTMYWYKQDSKKFLKIMFSYNNKELIINETVPNRFSPKSPDKAHLNLHINSLELGDSAVYFCASSRPGQLFFGEGSRLTVL.

For the CDR3, the DNA is TGCAGTGCTTGGCCCAGCGGGACAGATACGCAGTATTTT. It is translated as CSAWPSGTDTQYF. The chain uses TRBV20-1 and TRBJ2-3, with D perhaps matching TRBD2 (6 bases). V was trimmed by 5 bases and J by 3 bases, leaving 12 bases between them. Germline values: CDR1 DFQATT, CDR2 SNEGSKA (reference sequence). The length of the CDR3 is 13 residues.

This clonotype was detected a few times. The V call is TRBV3-1, the J call TRBJ2-3; maybe TRBD2 (5 bases). The length of the CDR3 is 16 residues. Germline V CDR1 and CDR2: LGHDT, YNNKEL (reference sequence). V shed 0 bases and J shed 6 bases, with 16 bases lying between them. The CDR3 DNA sequence: TGTGCCAGCAGCCAAGATCGGTGGGAGAAGAAGGATACGCAGTATTTT. It specifies CASSQDRWEKKDTQYF.